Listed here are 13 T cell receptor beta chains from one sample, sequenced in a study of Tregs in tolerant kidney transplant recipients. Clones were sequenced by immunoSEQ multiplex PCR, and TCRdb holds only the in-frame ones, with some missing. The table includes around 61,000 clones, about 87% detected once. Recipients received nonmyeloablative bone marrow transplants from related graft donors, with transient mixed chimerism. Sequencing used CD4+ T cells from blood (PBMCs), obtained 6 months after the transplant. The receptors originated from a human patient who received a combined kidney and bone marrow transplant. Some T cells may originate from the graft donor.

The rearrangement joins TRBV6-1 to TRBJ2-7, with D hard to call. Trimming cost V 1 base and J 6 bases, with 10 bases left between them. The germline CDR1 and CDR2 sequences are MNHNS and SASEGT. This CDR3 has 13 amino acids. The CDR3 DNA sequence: TGTGCCAGCAGTGAAGTCGGAGATGCCGAGCAGTACTTC. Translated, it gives CASSEVGDAEQYF.

The CDR3 is CASSRQDEQFF. In DNA, the CDR3 is TGTGCCAGCAGCCGGCAGGATGAGCAGTTCTTC. The genes are TRBV6-5 and TRBJ2-1; D not certain. V was shortened by 6 bases and J by 8 bases, with 8 bases between the two germline ends. This CDR3 is 11 amino acids long. CDR1 and CDR2 (germline): MNHEY, SVGAGI.

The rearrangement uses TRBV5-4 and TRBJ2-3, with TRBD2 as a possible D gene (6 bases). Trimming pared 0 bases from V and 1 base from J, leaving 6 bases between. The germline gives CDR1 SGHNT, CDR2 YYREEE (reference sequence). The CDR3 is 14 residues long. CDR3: CASSLGGGTDTQYF. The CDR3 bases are TGTGCCAGCAGCTTGGGCGGGGGCACAGATACGCAGTATTTT. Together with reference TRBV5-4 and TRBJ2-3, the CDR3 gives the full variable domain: ETGVTQSPTHLIKTRGQQVTLRCSSQSGHNTVSWYQQALGQGPQFIFQYYREEENGRGNFPPRFSGLQFPNYSSELNVNALELDDSALYLCASSLGGGTDTQYFGPGTRLTVL.

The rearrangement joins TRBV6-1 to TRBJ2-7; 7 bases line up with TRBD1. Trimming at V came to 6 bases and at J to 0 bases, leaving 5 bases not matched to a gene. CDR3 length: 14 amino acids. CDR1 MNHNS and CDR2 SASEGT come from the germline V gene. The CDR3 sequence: CASSTDRDSYEQYF. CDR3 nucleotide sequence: TGTGCCAGCAGCACAGACAGGGACTCCTACGAGCAGTACTTC.

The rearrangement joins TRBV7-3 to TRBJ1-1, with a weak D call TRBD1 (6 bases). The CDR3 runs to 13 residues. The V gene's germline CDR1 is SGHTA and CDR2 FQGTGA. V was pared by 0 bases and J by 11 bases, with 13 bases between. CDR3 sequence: CASSLTGGRGAFF. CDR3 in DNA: TGTGCCAGCAGCTTAACTGGGGGGCGGGGGGCTTTCTTT.

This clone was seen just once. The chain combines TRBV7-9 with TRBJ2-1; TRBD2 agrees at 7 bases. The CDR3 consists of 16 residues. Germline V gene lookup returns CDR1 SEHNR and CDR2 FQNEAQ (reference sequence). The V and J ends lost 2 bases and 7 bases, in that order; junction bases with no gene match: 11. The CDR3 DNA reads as TGTGCCAGCAGCTTAACGCCAGGGAGGGCCGGTAATGAGCAGTTCTTC. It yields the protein CASSLTPGRAGNEQFF.

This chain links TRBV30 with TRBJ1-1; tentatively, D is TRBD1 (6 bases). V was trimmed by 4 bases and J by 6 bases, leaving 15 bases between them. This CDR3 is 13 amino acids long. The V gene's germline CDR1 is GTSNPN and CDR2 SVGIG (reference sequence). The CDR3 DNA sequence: TGTGCCTGGAACTTAGGGGGTACGGCTGAAGCTTTCTTT. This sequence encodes CAWNLGGTAEAFF.

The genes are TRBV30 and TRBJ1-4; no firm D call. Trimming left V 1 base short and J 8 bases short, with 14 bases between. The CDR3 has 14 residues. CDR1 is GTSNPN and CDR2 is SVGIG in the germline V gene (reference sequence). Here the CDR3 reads CAWSGGVGEEKLFF. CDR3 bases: TGTGCCTGGAGTGGCGGGGTTGGGGAAGAAAAACTGTTTTTT.

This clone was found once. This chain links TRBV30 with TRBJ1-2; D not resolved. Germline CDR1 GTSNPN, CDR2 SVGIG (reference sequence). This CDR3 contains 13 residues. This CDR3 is CGGGFGSNYGYTF. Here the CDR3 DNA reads TGTGGCGGCGGTTTCGGTTCGAACTATGGCTACACCTTC.

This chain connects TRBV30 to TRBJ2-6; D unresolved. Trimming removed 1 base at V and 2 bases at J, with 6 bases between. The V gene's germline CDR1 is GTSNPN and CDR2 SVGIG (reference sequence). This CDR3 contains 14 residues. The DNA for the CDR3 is TGTGCCTGGAGTGCGAGGACTGGGGCCAACGTCCTGACTTTC. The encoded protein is CAWSARTGANVLTF.

The chain's CDR3 is CASSPRQTGLQETQYF. DNA of the CDR3: TGTGCCAGCAGCCCGCGCCAGACAGGGCTTCAAGAGACCCAGTACTTC. The chain employs TRBV7-9 and TRBJ2-5, with 7 positions matching TRBD1. Losses at the gene ends were 5 bases for V and 2 bases for J; bases not matched to a gene: 11. The CDR3 covers 16 residues. CDR1 and CDR2 (germline): SEHNR, FQNEAQ (reference sequence).

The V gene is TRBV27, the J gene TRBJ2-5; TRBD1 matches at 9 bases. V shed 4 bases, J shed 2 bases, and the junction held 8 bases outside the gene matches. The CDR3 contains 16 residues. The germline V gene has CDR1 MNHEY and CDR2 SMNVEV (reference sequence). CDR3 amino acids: CASSSFGTGNQETQYF. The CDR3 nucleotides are TGTGCCAGCAGTTCATTTGGGACAGGGAATCAAGAGACCCAGTACTTC.

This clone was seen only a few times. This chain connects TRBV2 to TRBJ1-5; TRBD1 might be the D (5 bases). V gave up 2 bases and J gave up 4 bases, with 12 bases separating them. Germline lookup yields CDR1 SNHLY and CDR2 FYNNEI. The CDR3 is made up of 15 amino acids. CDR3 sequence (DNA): TGTGCCAGCAGTGAAAGGACAACCGAGAATCAGCCCCAGCATTTT. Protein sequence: CASSERTTENQPQHF.